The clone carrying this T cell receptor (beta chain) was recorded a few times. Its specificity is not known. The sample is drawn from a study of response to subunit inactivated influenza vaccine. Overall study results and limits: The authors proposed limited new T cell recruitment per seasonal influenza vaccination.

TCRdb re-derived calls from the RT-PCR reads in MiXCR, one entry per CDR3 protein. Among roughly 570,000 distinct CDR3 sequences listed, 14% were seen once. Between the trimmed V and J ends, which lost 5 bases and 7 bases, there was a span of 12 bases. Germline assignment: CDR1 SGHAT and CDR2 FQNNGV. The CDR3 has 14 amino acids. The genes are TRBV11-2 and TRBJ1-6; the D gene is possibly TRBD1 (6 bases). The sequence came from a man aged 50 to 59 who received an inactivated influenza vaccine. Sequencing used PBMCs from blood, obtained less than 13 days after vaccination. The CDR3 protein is CASSVRDTNSPLHF. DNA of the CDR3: TGTGCCAGCAGCGTCCGGGACACCAATTCACCCCTCCACTTT.